This is a list of T cell receptor beta chains from one sample in a study of T-cell reconstitution after alpha-beta-depleted transplantation in children. TCRdb re-derived calls from the PCR reads in MiXCR, one entry per CDR3 protein. The sample lists about 230,000 distinct CDR3 sequences, about 8.8% seen once, with around 5% in the top ten. The sample here was PBMCs from the stem cell graft donor, taken from the stem cell graft. All receptors come from a human donor who donated a stem cell graft to a child with SCID. The CDR3 runs from the conserved cysteine through the conserved F or W. The D gene is left open where the match is weak. Not every row has a clone size; where given, it reads once, few, many or a size class.

>TRBV5-1|many|-|TRBJ2-2
CASSLWGDRNTGELFF
TGCGCCAGCAGCTTGTGGGGGGACAGAAACACCGGGGAGCTGTTTTTT
>TRBV6-1|many|-|TRBJ2-2
CASNGRDTGELFF
TGTGCCAGCAACGGCAGGGATACCGGGGAGCTGTTTTTT
>TRBV5-5|few|-|TRBJ2-5
CASRSNPGGGGYETQYF
TGTGCCAGCAGGTCCAACCCGGGCGGAGGGGGCTATGAGACCCAGTACTTC
>TRBV20-1|many|TRBD1|TRBJ2-7
CSASGQGVLSYEQYF
TGCAGTGCTAGCGGACAGGGTGTCCTATCCTACGAGCAGTACTTC
>TRBV15|many|-|TRBJ1-2
CATSRGGAPNYGYTF
TGTGCCACCAGCAGAGGAGGGGCTCCTAACTATGGCTACACCTTC
>TRBV4-3|few|-|TRBJ2-3
CASSQDKGITDTQYF
TGCGCCAGCAGCCAAGATAAGGGAATCACAGATACGCAGTATTTT
>TRBV30|-|-|TRBJ1-2
CAWTMTDFGYTF
TGTGCCTGGACCATGACAGACTTTGGCTACACCTTC
>TRBV5-8|many|TRBD1|TRBJ2-1
CASRLGQGFLNEQFF
TGTGCCAGCAGGTTGGGACAGGGGTTTCTCAATGAGCAGTTCTTC
>TRBV5-1|many|-|TRBJ2-7
CASSLSRESYEQYF
TGCGCCAGCAGCTTGTCAAGGGAGTCCTACGAGCAGTACTTC
>TRBV6-1|many|-|TRBJ2-5
CASSQQAQETQYF
TGTGCCAGCAGCCAACAGGCCCAAGAGACCCAGTACTTC
>TRBV27|many|TRBD2|TRBJ2-1
CASSRFGLAGDYNEQFF
TGTGCCAGCAGTCGATTCGGACTAGCGGGGGACTACAATGAGCAGTTCTTC
>TRBV4-1|many|TRBD1|TRBJ2-7
CASSQEGQKGEQYF
TGCGCCAGCAGCCAAGAGGGACAGAAGGGAGAGCAGTACTTC
>TRBV6-1|many|-|TRBJ1-1
CASSEAIRGEAFF
TGTGCCAGCAGTGAAGCCATAAGGGGTGAAGCTTTCTTT